One and the same sample provided the 17 T cell receptor beta chains below, sequenced in a study of blood T cell repertoires in COVID-19. TCRdb keeps only in-frame clones here, not all; method: immunoSEQ multiplex PCR. The sample carries 95,000 to 100,000 clones, about 85% recorded once. Sequencing was done on a sample of peripheral blood. All receptors come from a woman aged 80 or over with acute or convalescent COVID-19.

CDR3 bases: TGTGCCAGCAACCAGGGACTCCAAGAGACCCAGTACTTC. It specifies CASNQGLQETQYF. J is TRBJ2-5 and V is TRBV13, with D maybe TRBD2 (6 bases). Trimming pared 7 bases from V and 1 base from J, leaving 10 bases between. Germline V CDR1 and CDR2: PRHDT, FYEKMQ (reference sequence). The CDR3 sequence is 13 residues long.

A few counts support this clone. This chain connects TRBV19 to TRBJ2-5, with 10 bases aligning to TRBD2. CDR1 is LNHDA, CDR2 SQIVND, per germline (reference sequence). With 5 bases clipped from V and 6 bases from J, the junction kept 12 bases outside the gene matches. The CDR3 is 16 amino acids. As DNA, the CDR3 is TGTGCCAGTAGTCCACGACTCAGCGGGGGGGCCAAGACCCAGTACTTC. Translated: CASSPRLSGGAKTQYF.

The rearrangement joins TRBV6-4 to TRBJ2-3, with D perhaps TRBD1 (5 bases). This CDR3 region has 14 residues. CDR1 and CDR2 (germline): MRHNA, SNTAGT. V lost 6 bases and J lost 0, with 10 bases in between. The CDR3 here is CASSPDSSTDTQYF. CDR3 DNA sequence: TGTGCCAGCAGCCCCGACAGCAGCACAGATACGCAGTATTTT.

This chain joins TRBV27 and TRBJ1-4; 8 nucleotides match TRBD1. The germline CDR1 and CDR2 sequences are MNHEY and SMNVEV (reference sequence). There are 14 residues in the CDR3. With V trimmed by 7 bases and J by 6 bases, 7 bases remained unmatched. CDR3 in amino acids: CASMSGRGHEKLFF. As DNA, the CDR3 is TGTGCCAGCATGAGCGGCAGGGGGCATGAAAAACTGTTTTTT.

This chain uses TRBV28 with TRBJ1-3, with D possibly TRBD1 on 6 matching bases. The V end was cut by 6 bases, the J end by 4 bases, with 16 bases between. Germline V lookup: CDR1 MDHEN, CDR2 SYDVKM. The CDR3 contains 15 residues. CDR3 nucleotide sequence: TGTGCCAGCAGCTTAAACGACAGGAAAGGAAACACCATATATTTT. Amino acid sequence: CASSLNDRKGNTIYF.

The rearrangement uses TRBV11-2 and TRBJ2-2; 9 bases are shared with TRBD1. The CDR3 extends over 15 amino acids. The germline gives CDR1 SGHAT, CDR2 FQNNGV. With 4 bases clipped from V and 5 bases from J, the junction kept 5 bases outside the gene matches. The CDR3 region has the DNA TGTGCCAGCAGCTCACAGGGGGCGACGACCGGGGAGCTGTTTTTT. It encodes CASSSQGATTGELFF.

The chain employs TRBV7-3 and TRBJ2-7; a possible D gene is TRBD1 (6 bases). The CDR3 sequence is 13 residues long. CDR1 and CDR2 from the germline V gene are SGHTA and FQGTGA. The V end lost 5 bases, the J end lost 2 bases, and 10 bases lay between the germline ends. The CDR3 DNA follows: TGTGCCAGCAGCGCCGCAGGGGCCTACGAGCAGTACTTC. Its translation is CASSAAGAYEQYF.

This clone was seen only once. The chain combines TRBV3-1 (or the pseudogene TRBV3-2) with TRBJ1-5; 7 bases fit TRBD1. There are 15 residues in the CDR3. Trimming removed 3 bases from V and 5 bases from J; junction bases left unmatched: 7. The germline CDR1 and CDR2 sequences are LGHDT and YNNKEL (reference sequence). In DNA, the CDR3 is TGTGCCAGCAGCCAGACCGGGACAGACGATCAGCCCCAGCATTTT. Encoded protein: CASSQTGTDDQPQHF.

In its sample, this clone was seen once. The chain links TRBV24-1 to TRBJ2-2; possibly TRBD1 for D (5 bases). Germline V gives CDR1 KGHDR, CDR2 SFDVKD. The CDR3 spans 18 residues. Trimming removed 0 bases from V and 7 bases from J, with 20 bases in between. DNA for the CDR3: TGTGCCACCAGTGATTTGCGAGAAGAGACAGAAAATCTCGGGGAGCTGTTTTTT. Its protein product is CATSDLREETENLGELFF.

This chain joins TRBV5-1 and TRBJ1-1, with a possible D match to TRBD1 (5 bases). V lost 3 bases to trimming and J lost 4 bases, with 16 bases between them. This CDR3 region has 15 residues. Germline V gene sequence: CDR1 SGHRS, CDR2 YFSETQ. The DNA of the CDR3 is TGCGCCAGCAGCTCGACACCTCAGGGAGGCACTGAAGCTTTCTTT. Its translation is CASSSTPQGGTEAFF.

The chain carries TRBV18 and TRBJ1-4; D is possibly TRBD1 (5 bases). The CDR3 totals 15 residues. Germline values: CDR1 KGHSH, CDR2 LQKENI. V shed 1 base and J shed 4 bases, with 10 bases lying between them. The CDR3 sequence is CASSPQGPGNEKLFF. The DNA of the CDR3 is TGTGCCAGCTCACCACAGGGGCCGGGTAATGAAAAACTGTTTTTT.

The CDR3 loop reads CASSLWGLYDGYTF. The CDR3 DNA reads TGTGCCAGCAGTTTATGGGGCCTCTACGATGGCTACACCTTC. V and J are TRBV28 and TRBJ1-2; D not certain. Trimming pared 0 bases from V and 6 bases from J, leaving 11 bases between. CDR1 MDHEN and CDR2 SYDVKM come from the germline V gene. CDR3 size: 14 residues.

The chain is built from TRBV2 and TRBJ1-1; 11 bases align to TRBD1. In germline, CDR1 is SNHLY, CDR2 FYNNEI. V shed 8 bases and J 3 bases; nucleotides not matched to a gene: 5. The CDR3 is 14 amino acids. CDR3 sequence: CASGGTGGHTEAFF. CDR3 DNA: TGTGCCAGCGGTGGGACAGGGGGACACACTGAAGCTTTCTTT.

The chain carries TRBV27 and TRBJ2-7, with 11 bases lining up with TRBD1. Trimming took 6 bases from V and 5 from J; bases not matched to a gene: 6. The CDR3 has 14 residues. Germline V lookup: CDR1 MNHEY, CDR2 SMNVEV (reference sequence). For the CDR3, the DNA is TGTGCCAGCAGCTGGGACAGGGGGGGCGACGAGCAGTACTTC. This sequence encodes CASSWDRGGDEQYF.

Concerning this clone itself: Other DNA sequences in this specimen translate into the identical CDR3. The V and J genes are TRBV2 and TRBJ1-5, with a possible D match to TRBD1 (5 bases). This CDR3 contains 14 residues. Trimming left V 2 bases short and J 4 bases short, with 9 bases between. Germline-derived CDR1 and CDR2 are SNHLY and FYNNEI. The CDR3 DNA follows: TGTGCCAGCAGTGAACAGGGAGGTAATCAGCCCCAGCATTTT. Its translation is CASSEQGGNQPQHF.

V is TRBV6-5 and J is TRBJ1-1, with 8 positions matching TRBD1. The junction had 9 bases not matched to a gene; V was cut back by 5 bases and J by 4 bases. The CDR3 spans 15 residues. Germline assignment: CDR1 MNHEY and CDR2 SVGAGI. This chain's CDR3 is CASSTRQGTRTEAFF. CDR3 nucleotide sequence: TGTGCCAGCAGTACCCGACAGGGGACCCGCACTGAAGCTTTCTTT.

The rearrangement uses TRBV5-8 and TRBJ2-6; TRBD1 is a possible D gene (5 bases). V lost 5 bases and J lost 2, with 11 bases in between. The CDR3 totals 15 residues. Germline V gives CDR1 SGHTS, CDR2 YDEGEE. The CDR3, as DNA: TGTGCCAGCAGTTTTACCAGGGCTGGGGCCAACGTCCTGACTTTC. Its protein product is CASSFTRAGANVLTF.